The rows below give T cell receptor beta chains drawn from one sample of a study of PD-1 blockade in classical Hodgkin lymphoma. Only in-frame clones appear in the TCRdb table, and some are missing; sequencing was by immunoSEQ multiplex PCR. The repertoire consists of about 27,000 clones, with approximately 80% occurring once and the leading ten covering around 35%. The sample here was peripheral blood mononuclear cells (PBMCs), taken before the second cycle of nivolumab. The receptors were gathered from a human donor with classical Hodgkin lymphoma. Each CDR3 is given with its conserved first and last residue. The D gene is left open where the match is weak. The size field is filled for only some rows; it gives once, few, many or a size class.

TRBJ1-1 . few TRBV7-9 TGTGCCAGCAGCCTACACGAAGGGAGCACTGAAGCTTTCTTT CASSLHEGSTEAFF
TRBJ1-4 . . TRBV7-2 TGTGCCAGCAGCCCACAGGGTTTAGATGAAAAACTGTTTTTT CASSPQGLDEKLFF
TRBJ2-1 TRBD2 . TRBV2 TGTGCCAGCAGTGGTAGTAGCGGGGAGAATGAGCAGTTCTTC CASSGSSGENEQFF
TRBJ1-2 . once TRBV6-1 TGTGCCAGCAGTGACGCCAGGGCGAACTATGGCTACACCTTC CASSDARANYGYTF
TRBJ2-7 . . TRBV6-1 TGTGCCAGCAGTGAAGTAGGGTATGATAGTGGCGAGCAGTACTTC CASSEVGYDSGEQYF
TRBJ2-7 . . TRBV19 TGTGCCAGTAGTATATCAGGGCCATCCTACGAGCAGTACTTC CASSISGPSYEQYF
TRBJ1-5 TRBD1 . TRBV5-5 TGTGCCAGCAGCCCCGGGACAGCCCAAAATAGCAATCAGCCCCAGCATTTT CASSPGTAQNSNQPQHF
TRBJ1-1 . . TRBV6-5 TGTGCCAGCAGTTACGACCGGACAGACACTGAAGCTTTCTTT CASSYDRTDTEAFF
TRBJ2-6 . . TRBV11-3 TGTGCCAGCAGCGGACTCTCCGGGAGCGCTGGGGCCAACGTCCTGACTTTC CASSGLSGSAGANVLTF
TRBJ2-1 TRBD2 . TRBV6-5 TGTGCCAGCAGTTACCCGACTAGCGGGGGGTACAATGAGCAGTTCTTC CASSYPTSGGYNEQFF
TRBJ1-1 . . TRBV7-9 TGTGCCAGCAGCCCGCAGGGACAAACTGAAGCTTTCTTT CASSPQGQTEAFF
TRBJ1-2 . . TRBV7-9 TGTGCCAGCAGACCCGCCAGTCCCCTTAACTATGGCTACACCTTC CASRPASPLNYGYTF
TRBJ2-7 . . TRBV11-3 TGTGCCAGCAGCTTAGGCCGATGGGGAAACTCCTACGAGCAGTACTTC CASSLGRWGNSYEQYF
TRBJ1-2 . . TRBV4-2 TGTGCCAGCAGCCAAGATGGGGGGAAATCAGGAGGCTACACCTTC CASSQDGGKSGGYTF
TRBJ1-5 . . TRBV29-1 TGCAGCGTTGCCGGGACCGAGGTCAGTCAGCCCCAGCATTTT CSVAGTEVSQPQHF
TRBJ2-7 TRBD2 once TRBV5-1 TGCGCCAGCAGCTTGGATGGACTAGCGGGGTTATACGAGCAGTACTTC CASSLDGLAGLYEQYF
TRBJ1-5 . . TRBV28 TGTGCCAGCAGTTTAAATTCCCCAAGGGGGCCCCAGCATTTT CASSLNSPRGPQHF
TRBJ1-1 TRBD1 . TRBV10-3 TGTGCCACGCTGGTCGGACAGGGCACTGAAGCTTTCTTT CATLVGQGTEAFF
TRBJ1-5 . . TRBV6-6 TGTGCCAGCAGTCACAGGACGGAGAATCAGCCCCAGCATTTT CASSHRTENQPQHF
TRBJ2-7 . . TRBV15 TGTGCCACCAGCCGCCGACGGGACGAGCAGTACTTC CATSRRRDEQYF
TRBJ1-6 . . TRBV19 TGTGCCAGTACGGCCCTGGACAGAAATAATTCACCCCTCCACTTT CASTALDRNNSPLHF
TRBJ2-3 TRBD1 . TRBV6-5 TGTGCCAGCAGTAGGGGGACAGCTAGCACAGATACGCAGTATTTT CASSRGTASTDTQYF
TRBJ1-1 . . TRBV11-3 TGTGCCAGCAGCCCCTGGCCCAGGGAAGGGGTAGGCCCTGAAGCTTTCTTT CASSPWPREGVGPEAFF
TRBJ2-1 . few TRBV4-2 TGTGCCAGCAACCAAGTGGACCAGTCCTACAATGAGCAGTTCTTC CASNQVDQSYNEQFF
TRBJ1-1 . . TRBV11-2 TGTGCCAGCAGCTTTGAGGATGACGACACTGAAGCTTTCTTT CASSFEDDDTEAFF
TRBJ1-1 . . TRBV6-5 TGTGCCAGCAGCGATCCTGGGGAGTTTGAAGCTTTCTTT CASSDPGEFEAFF
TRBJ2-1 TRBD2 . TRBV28 TGTGCCAGCAGTTCGACCCCGGGGAGCGGGGGCAATGAGCAGTTCTTC CASSSTPGSGGNEQFF
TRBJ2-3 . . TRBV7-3 TGTGCCAGCAGCCGCGCCGGGACTAACAGGGCAGATACGCAGTATTTT CASSRAGTNRADTQYF
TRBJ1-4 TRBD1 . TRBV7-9 TGTGCCAGCAGCTACAGGGGGCTAGGGGAAAAACTGTTTTTT CASSYRGLGEKLFF
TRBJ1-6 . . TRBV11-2 TGTGCCAGCAGCTTTCAACAGCCTAATTCACCCCTCCACTTT CASSFQQPNSPLHF
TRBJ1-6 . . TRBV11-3 TGTGCCAGCAGCAGGGACGGCTTGAATTCACCCCTCCACTTT CASSRDGLNSPLHF
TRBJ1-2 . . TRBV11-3 TGTGCCAGCAGCTTAACGAACAGGGACTACTATGGCTACACCTTC CASSLTNRDYYGYTF
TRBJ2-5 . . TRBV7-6 TGTGCCAGCAACATAGGTGGGGGGCAGGCAGAGACCCAGTACTTC CASNIGGGQAETQYF
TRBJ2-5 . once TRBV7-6 TGTGCCATCGGGCAAGAGACCCAGTACTTC CAIGQETQYF
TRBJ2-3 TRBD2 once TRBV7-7 TGTGCCAGCAGCGCGGGGACTAGCGGGCACACAGATACGCAGTATTTT CASSAGTSGHTDTQYF
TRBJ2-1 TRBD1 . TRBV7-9 TGTGCCAGCAGCCTAGGACAGGGCTCCTACAATGAGCAGTTCTTC CASSLGQGSYNEQFF
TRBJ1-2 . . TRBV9 TGTGCCAGCAGCGTAGGTCAGGGTAGCTATGGCTACACCTTC CASSVGQGSYGYTF
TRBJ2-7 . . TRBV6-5 TGTGCCAGCAGTGCAAACCCCCTCGCGGGCTACGAGCAGTACTTC CASSANPLAGYEQYF
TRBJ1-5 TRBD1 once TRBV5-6 TGTGCCAGCAGCCGGACAGGGGGCGAGGAAGTCAATCAGCCCCAGCATTTT CASSRTGGEEVNQPQHF
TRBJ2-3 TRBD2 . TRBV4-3 TGCGCCAGCAGCCTGGGAGGGTTGTTTTCAGATACGCAGTATTTT CASSLGGLFSDTQYF
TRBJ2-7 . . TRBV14 TGTGCCAGCAGCGTCGTGGGATCCTACGAGCAGTACTTC CASSVVGSYEQYF
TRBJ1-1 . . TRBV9 TGTGCCAGCAGCGTAGGGAGTGGAGGCAACTCTGAAGCTTTCTTT CASSVGSGGNSEAFF
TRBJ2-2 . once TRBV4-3 TGCGCCAGCAGCCAGTGGAACACCGGGGAGCTGTTTTTT CASSQWNTGELFF
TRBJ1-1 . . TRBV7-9 TGTGCCAGCAGCTTAGGGGGTGAAGCTTTCTTT CASSLGGEAFF
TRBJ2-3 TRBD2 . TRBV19 TGTGCCACCTCTAGCGGGAGGACAGATACGCAGTATTTT CATSSGRTDTQYF
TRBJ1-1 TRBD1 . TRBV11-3 TGTGCCAGCAGCTTAGAGGGATCCAGGGGGGATACTGAAGCTTTCTTT CASSLEGSRGDTEAFF
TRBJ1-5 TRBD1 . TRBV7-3 TGTGCCAGCAGCGAGGGGACAGGCCGTAATCAGCCCCAGCATTTT CASSEGTGRNQPQHF
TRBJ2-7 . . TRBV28 TGTGCCAGCAGTCTTTACTACGAGCAGTACTTC CASSLYYEQYF
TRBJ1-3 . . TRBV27 TGTGCCAGCAGTTTCTCGTCTGGAAACACCATATATTTT CASSFSSGNTIYF
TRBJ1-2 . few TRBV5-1 TGCGCCAGCAGCGACGACGCGGGCTATGGCTACACCTTC CASSDDAGYGYTF
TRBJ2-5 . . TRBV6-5 TGTGCCAGCAGTTACTACCAGGGGGAGACCCAGTACTTC CASSYYQGETQYF
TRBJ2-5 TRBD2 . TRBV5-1 TGCGCCAGCAGTTGGACTAGCGGGGGGATTAGGCAAGAGACCCAGTACTTC CASSWTSGGIRQETQYF
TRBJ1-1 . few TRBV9 TGTGCCAGCAGCGTAGGACCGGAGACTGAAGCTTTCTTT CASSVGPETEAFF
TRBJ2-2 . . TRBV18 TGTGCCAGCTCACCTAGCGCATCAATAACCGGGGAGCTGTTTTTT CASSPSASITGELFF
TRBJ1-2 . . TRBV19 TGTGCCAGTAGTAGCTCCCCGGGCGATACCTATGGCTACACCTTC CASSSSPGDTYGYTF
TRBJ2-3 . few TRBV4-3 TGCGCCAGCAGCCAAGATTGGGGGAGAACGTACACAGATACGCAGTATTTT CASSQDWGRTYTDTQYF
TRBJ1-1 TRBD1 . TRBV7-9 TGTGCCAGCAGCCCGCTGACAGGGTGGGTCACTGAAGCTTTCTTT CASSPLTGWVTEAFF
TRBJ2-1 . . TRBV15 TGTGCCACCAGCAGATCCTATCTCTCAGGGGGGCTTTACAATGAGCAGTTCTTC CATSRSYLSGGLYNEQFF
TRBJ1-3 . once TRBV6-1 TGTGCCAGCAGTGAAGGTATAATTTCTCCTGGAAACACCATATATTTT CASSEGIISPGNTIYF
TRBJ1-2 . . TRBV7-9 TGTGCCAGCACCCAATCGGGAGAATATGGCTACACCTTC CASTQSGEYGYTF